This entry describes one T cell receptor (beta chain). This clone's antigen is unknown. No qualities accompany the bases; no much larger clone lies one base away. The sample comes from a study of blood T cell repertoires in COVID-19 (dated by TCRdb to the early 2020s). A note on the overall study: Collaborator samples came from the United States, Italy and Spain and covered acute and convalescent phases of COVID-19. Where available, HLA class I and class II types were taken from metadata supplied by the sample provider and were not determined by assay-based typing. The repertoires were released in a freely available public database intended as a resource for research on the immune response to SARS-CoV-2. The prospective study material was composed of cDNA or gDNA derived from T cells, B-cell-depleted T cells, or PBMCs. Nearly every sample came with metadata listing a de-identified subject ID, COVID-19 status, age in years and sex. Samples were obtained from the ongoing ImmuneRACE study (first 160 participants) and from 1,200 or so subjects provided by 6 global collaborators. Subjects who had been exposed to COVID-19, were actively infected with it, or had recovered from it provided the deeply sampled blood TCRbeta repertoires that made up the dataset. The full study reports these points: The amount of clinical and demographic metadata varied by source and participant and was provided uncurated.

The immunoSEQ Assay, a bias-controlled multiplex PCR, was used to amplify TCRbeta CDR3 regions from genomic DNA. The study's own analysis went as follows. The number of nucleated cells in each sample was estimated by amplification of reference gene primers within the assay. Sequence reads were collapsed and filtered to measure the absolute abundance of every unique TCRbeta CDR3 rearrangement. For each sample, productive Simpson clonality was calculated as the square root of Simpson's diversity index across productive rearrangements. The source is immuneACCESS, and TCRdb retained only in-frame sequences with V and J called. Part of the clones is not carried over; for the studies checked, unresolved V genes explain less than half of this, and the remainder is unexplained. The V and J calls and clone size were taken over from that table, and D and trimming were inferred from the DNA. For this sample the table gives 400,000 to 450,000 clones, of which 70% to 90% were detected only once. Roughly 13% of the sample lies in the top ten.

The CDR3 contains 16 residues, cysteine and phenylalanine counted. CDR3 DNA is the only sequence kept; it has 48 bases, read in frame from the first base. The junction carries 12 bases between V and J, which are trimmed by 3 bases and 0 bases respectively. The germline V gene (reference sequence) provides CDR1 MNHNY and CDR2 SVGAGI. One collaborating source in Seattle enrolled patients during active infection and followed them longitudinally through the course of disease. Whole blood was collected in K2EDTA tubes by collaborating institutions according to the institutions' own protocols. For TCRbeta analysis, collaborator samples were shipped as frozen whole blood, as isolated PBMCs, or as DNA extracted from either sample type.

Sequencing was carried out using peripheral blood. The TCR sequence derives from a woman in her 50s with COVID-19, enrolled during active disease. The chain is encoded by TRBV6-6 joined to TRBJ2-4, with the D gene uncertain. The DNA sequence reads TGTGCCAGCAGTTATGGGCACCAGCTAGCCAAAAACATTCAGTACTTC. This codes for CASSYGHQLAKNIQYF.